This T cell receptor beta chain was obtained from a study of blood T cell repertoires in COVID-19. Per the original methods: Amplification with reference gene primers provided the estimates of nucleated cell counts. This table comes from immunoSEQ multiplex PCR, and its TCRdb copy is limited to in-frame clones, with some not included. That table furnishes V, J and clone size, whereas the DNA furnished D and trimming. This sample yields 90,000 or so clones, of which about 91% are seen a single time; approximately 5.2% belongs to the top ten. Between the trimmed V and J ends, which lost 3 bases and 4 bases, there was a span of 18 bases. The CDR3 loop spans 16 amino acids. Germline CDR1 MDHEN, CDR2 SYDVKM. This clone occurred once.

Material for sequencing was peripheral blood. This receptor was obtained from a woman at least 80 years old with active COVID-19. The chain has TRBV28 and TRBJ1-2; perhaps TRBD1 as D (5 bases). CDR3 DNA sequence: TGTGCCAGCAGTTTCCCCGACAGCCTGGGTGGCTATGGCTACACCTTC. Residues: CASSFPDSLGGYGYTF.